This entry lists 7 T cell receptor beta chains sequenced from one sample in a study of T-cell reconstitution after alpha-beta-depleted transplantation in children. A library of TCRbeta sequences, prepared with unique molecular identifiers, was generated. TCRdb recomputed calls from the PCR reads with MiXCR, one row per CDR3 protein. Of around 200,000 distinct CDR3 sequences listed, approximately 9.5% were seen once; the top ten hold over 5%. The specimen was PBMCs from the stem cell graft donor, collected from the stem cell graft. Receptor source: a human donor who donated a stem cell graft to a child with acute lymphoblastic leukemia.

The chain links TRBV5-1 to TRBJ2-1, with D maybe TRBD1 (6 bases). This CDR3 has 14 residues. Per the germline V gene, CDR1 is SGHRS and CDR2 is YFSETQ. The V and J ends lost 3 bases and 9 bases respectively, with 16 bases between them. The CDR3 coding sequence is TGCGCCAGCAGCTGCGAGACAGGTATTGGTGAGCAGTTCTTC. Translation: CASSCETGIGEQFF.

The chain employs TRBV19 and TRBJ2-7; TRBD1 agrees at 7 bases. This CDR3 comprises 16 residues. V was clipped by 6 bases and J by 0 bases; unmatched bases: 11. CDR1 is LNHDA and CDR2 is SQIVND in the germline V gene (reference sequence). CDR3 in DNA: TGTGCCAGTAGCACTAGGGGACAGACGAACTCCTACGAGCAGTACTTC. This gives the protein CASSTRGQTNSYEQYF. The full variable domain, rest sourced from reference TRBV19 and TRBJ2-7, is DGGITQSPKYLFRKEGQNVTLSCEQNLNHDAMYWYRQDPGQGLRLIYYSQIVNDFQKGDIAEGYSVSREKKESFPLTVTSAQKNPTAFYLCASSTRGQTNSYEQYFGPGTRLTVT.

This clonotype came up a few times. V gene TRBV7-9 combines with J gene TRBJ2-3; D possibly corresponds to TRBD2 (5 bases). Germline V CDR1 and CDR2: SEHNR, FQNEAQ (reference sequence). V dropped 5 bases and J dropped 4 bases, with 13 bases sitting between them. The CDR3 spans 14 residues. CDR3 sequence (DNA): TGTGCCAGCAGCCCCGTTCTAGCTCCAGATACGCAGTATTTT. The encoded protein is CASSPVLAPDTQYF.

This clonotype was counted many times. The V gene is TRBV7-6, the J gene TRBJ2-7, with 7 bases that match TRBD1. J lost 6 bases, V lost 5 bases, and 7 bases had no gene match. The CDR3 contains 13 residues. Germline CDR1 is SGHVS and CDR2 is FNYEAQ. The CDR3 DNA is TGTGCCAGCAGCACGACAGGGAACGCCGAGCAGTACTTC. Its translation is CASSTTGNAEQYF.

This clonotype was observed a few times. The chain combines TRBV7-9 with TRBJ1-5, with 11 bases fitting TRBD1. Germline CDR1 and CDR2: SEHNR and FQNEAQ (reference sequence). V dropped 1 base and J dropped 5; count of bases not matched to a gene: 7. The CDR3 runs 17 residues. CDR3 sequence: CASSLGVGTGGHQPQHF. The CDR3 DNA reads TGTGCCAGCAGCTTAGGGGTCGGGACAGGGGGTCATCAGCCCCAGCATTTT.

At least ten counts were recorded for this clonotype. This chain joins TRBV5-1 and TRBJ1-1; 7 bases align to TRBD1. Germline CDR1 is SGHRS and CDR2 is YFSETQ. Losses at the gene ends were 0 bases for V and 5 bases for J; bases not matched to a gene: 7. CDR3 length: 15 residues. The CDR3 DNA follows: TGCGCCAGCAGCTTGGGGACAGGCTGGGGAACTGAAGCTTTCTTT. Encoded protein: CASSLGTGWGTEAFF.

The chain has TRBV3-1 and TRBJ2-1, with 8 bases matching TRBD2. From germline, CDR1 is LGHDT and CDR2 YNNKEL (reference sequence). J was trimmed by 6 bases and V by 2 bases; bases with no gene match: 6. CDR3 size: 15 residues. The CDR3 here is CASSQMRGVPNEQFF. DNA for the CDR3: TGTGCCAGCAGCCAAATGCGGGGGGTCCCCAATGAGCAGTTCTTC.